One and the same sample provided the 4 T cell receptor beta chains below, sequenced in a study of T cells after yellow fever vaccination. TCRdb fed the 5' RACE reads into MiXCR, producing one record per CDR3 protein. The repertoire holds more than 50,000 distinct CDR3 sequences, with about 5% as singletons. Material: PBMCs, either bulk or a sorted T-cell subset (CD4+, CD8+, memory, or dextramer-sorted; not recorded which), obtained on the day of the yellow fever booster vaccination. These receptors were obtained from a man between 18 and 35 years old who received the YFV17D yellow fever vaccine.

This clonotype has a handful of counts. The rearrangement joins TRBV25-1 to TRBJ2-1, with 7 bases lining up with TRBD1. The CDR3 has 15 amino acids. Germline values: CDR1 MGHDK, CDR2 SYGVNS. Trimming at V came to 2 bases and at J to 4 bases, leaving 5 bases not matched to a gene. The chain's CDR3 is CASSEGIRGYNEQFF. CDR3 sequence (DNA): TGTGCCAGCAGTGAAGGTATCAGGGGGTACAATGAGCAGTTCTTC.

CDR3 residues: CASSFGLAGGNSYEQYV. CDR3 bases: TGTGCCAGCAGCTTTGGACTAGCGGGGGGGAACTCCTACGAGCAGTACGTC. The V gene is TRBV7-9, the J gene TRBJ2-7, with TRBD2 identical over 15 bases. Germline lookup yields CDR1 SEHNR and CDR2 FQNEAQ (reference sequence). J was trimmed by 0 bases and V by 3 bases; bases with no gene match: 3. This CDR3 contains 17 residues.

This clonotype was recorded many times. The rearrangement uses TRBV12-3 or TRBV12-4 and TRBJ2-1; D possibly corresponds to TRBD1 (6 bases). This CDR3 is built from 12 residues. The V and J ends lost 3 bases and 8 bases respectively, with 8 bases between them. CDR3 loop: CASSFRGDEQFF. Here the CDR3 DNA reads TGTGCCAGCAGTTTCAGGGGTGATGAGCAGTTCTTC.

The rearrangement uses TRBV19 and TRBJ1-4; no reliable D call. Germline V gene lookup returns CDR1 LNHDA and CDR2 SQIVND (reference sequence). Deletions cut 3 bases from V and 3 bases from J, with 11 bases between. CDR3 length equals 15 residues. The CDR3 nucleotides read TGTGCCAGTAGTATTGAAGAGAGGTCTAATGAAAAACTGTTTTTT. Protein product: CASSIEERSNEKLFF.